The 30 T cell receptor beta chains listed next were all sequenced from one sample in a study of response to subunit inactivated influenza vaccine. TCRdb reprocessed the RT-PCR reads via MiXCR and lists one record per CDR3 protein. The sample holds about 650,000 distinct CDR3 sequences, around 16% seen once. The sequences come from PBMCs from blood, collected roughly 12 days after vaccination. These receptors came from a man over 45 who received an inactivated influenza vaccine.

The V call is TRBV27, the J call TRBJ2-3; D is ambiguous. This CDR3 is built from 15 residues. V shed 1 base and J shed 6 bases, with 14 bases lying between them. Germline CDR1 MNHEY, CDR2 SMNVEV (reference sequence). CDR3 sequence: CASSLWSPYTDTQYF. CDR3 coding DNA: TGTGCCAGCAGTTTATGGTCCCCTTACACGGATACGCAGTATTTT.

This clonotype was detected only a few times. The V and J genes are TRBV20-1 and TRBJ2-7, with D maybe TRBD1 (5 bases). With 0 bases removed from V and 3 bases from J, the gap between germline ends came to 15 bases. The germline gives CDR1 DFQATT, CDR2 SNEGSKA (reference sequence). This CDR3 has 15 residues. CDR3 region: CSARETPATGYEQYF. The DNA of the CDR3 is TGCAGTGCTAGAGAGACGCCGGCAACAGGCTACGAGCAGTACTTC.

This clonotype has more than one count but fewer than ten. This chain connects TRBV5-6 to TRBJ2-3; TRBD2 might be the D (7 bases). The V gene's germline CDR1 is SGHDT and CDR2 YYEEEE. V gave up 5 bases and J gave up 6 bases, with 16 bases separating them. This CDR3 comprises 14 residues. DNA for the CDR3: TGTGCCAGCAGAGGAAAGGGGGGGGCGGATACGCAGTATTTT. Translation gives CASRGKGGADTQYF.

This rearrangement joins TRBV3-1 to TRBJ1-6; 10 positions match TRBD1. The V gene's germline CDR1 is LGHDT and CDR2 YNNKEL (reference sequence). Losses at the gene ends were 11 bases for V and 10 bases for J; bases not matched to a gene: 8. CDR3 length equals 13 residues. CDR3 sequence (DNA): TGTGCCGTAAGGTCGGGACAGGGGTCACCCCTCCACTTT. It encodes CAVRSGQGSPLHF.

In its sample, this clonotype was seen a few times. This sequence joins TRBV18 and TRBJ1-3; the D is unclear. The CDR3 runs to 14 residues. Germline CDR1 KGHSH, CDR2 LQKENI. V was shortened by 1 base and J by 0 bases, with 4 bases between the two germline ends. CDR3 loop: CASSPQSSGNTIYF. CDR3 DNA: TGTGCCAGCTCACCACAGTCCTCTGGAAACACCATATATTTT.

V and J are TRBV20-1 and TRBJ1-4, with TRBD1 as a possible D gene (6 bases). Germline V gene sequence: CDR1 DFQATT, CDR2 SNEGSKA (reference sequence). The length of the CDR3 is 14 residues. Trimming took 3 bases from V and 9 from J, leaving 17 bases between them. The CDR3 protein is CSASGDQGTKKLFF. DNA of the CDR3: TGCAGTGCTAGTGGGGACCAGGGGACTAAAAAACTGTTTTTT.

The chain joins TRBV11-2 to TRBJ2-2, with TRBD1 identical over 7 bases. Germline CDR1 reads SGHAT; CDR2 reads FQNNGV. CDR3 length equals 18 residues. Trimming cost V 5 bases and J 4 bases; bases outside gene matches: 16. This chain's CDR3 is CASSQRGGVGLPTGELFF. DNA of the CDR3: TGTGCCAGCAGCCAAAGAGGGGGCGTGGGGTTGCCCACCGGGGAGCTGTTTTTT.

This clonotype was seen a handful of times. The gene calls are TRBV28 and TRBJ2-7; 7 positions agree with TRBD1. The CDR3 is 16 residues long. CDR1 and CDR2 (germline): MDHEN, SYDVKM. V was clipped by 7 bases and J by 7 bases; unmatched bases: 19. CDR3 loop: CASTQLWGQPPLEQYF. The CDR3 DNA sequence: TGTGCCAGCACCCAACTTTGGGGACAGCCTCCCCTAGAGCAGTACTTC.

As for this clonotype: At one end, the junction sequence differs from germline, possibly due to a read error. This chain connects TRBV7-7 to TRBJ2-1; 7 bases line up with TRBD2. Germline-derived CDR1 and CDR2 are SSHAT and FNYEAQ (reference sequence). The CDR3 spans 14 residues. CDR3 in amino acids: CASSAGGFYNEQFF. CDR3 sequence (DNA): TGTGCTAGCAGCGCCGGGGGGTTCTACAATGAGCAGTTCTTC. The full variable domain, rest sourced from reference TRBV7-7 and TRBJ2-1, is GAGVSQSPRYKVTKRGQDVTLRCDPISSHATLYWYQQALGQGPEFLTYFNYEAQPDKSGLPSDRFSAERPEGSISTLTIQRTEQRDSAMYRCASSAGGFYNEQFFGPGTRLTVL.

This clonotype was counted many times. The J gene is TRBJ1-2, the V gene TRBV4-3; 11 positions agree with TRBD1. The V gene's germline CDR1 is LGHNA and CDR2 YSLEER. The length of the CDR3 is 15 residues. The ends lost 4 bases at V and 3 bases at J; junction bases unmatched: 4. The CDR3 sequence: CASSPGTGGDYGYTF. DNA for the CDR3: TGCGCCAGCAGCCCAGGGACAGGGGGTGACTATGGCTACACCTTC.

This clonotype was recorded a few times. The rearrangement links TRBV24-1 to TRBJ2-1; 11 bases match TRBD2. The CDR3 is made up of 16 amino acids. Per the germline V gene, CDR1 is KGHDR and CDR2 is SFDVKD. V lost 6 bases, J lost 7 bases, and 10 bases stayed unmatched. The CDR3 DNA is TGTGCCACCAGTTCTTTAGCGGGAGGGCCGTGGAATGAGCAGTTCTTC. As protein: CATSSLAGGPWNEQFF.

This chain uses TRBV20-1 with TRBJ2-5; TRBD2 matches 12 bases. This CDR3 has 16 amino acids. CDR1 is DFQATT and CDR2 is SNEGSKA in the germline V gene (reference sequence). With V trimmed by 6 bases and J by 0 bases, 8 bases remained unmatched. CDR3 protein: CSAFLLAGGNQETQYF. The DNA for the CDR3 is TGCAGTGCCTTTCTCCTAGCGGGAGGGAACCAAGAGACCCAGTACTTC.

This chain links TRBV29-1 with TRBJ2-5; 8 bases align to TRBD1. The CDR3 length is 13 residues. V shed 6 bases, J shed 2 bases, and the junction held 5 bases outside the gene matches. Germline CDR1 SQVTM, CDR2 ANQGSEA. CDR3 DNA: TGCAGCGTACCCTGGACAGGGCAAGAGACCCAGTACTTC. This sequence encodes CSVPWTGQETQYF.

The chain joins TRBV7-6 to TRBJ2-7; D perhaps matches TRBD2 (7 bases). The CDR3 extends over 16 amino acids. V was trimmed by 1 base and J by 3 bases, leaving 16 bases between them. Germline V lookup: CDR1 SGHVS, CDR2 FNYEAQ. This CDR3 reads CASSLDEGGRVYEQYF. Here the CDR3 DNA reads TGTGCCAGCAGCTTAGACGAGGGGGGGCGGGTCTACGAGCAGTACTTC.

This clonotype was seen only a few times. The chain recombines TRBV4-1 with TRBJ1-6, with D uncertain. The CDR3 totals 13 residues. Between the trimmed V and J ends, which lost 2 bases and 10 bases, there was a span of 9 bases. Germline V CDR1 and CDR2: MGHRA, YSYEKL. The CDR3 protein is CASSQSVWSPLHF. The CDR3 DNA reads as TGCGCCAGCAGCCAAAGTGTGTGGTCACCCCTCCACTTT.

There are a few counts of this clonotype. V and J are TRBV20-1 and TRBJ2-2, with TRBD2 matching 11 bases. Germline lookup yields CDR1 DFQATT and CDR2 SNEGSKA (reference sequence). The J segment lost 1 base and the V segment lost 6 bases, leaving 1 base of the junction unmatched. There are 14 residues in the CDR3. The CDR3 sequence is CSATSGGNTGELFF. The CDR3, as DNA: TGCAGTGCCACTAGCGGGGGGAACACCGGGGAGCTGTTTTTT.

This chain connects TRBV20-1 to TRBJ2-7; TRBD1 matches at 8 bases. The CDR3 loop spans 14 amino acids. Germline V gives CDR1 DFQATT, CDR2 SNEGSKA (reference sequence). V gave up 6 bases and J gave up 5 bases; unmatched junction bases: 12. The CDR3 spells CSAGNQGQGDEQYF. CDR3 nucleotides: TGCAGTGCAGGGAACCAAGGACAGGGCGACGAGCAGTACTTC.

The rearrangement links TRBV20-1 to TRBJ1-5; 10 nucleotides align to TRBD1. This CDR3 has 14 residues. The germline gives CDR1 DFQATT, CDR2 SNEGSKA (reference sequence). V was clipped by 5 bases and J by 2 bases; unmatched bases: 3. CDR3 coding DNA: TGCAGTGCTGGGGACAGGGGTGGCAATCAGCCCCAGCATTTT. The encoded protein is CSAGDRGGNQPQHF.

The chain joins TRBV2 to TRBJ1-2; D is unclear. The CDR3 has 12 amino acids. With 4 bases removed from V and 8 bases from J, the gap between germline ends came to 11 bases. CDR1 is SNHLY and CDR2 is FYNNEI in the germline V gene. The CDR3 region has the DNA TGTGCCAGCAGTGGAGAGTGGTCCGGCTACACCTTC. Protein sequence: CASSGEWSGYTF.

The DNA for the CDR3 is TGTGCCAGCAGAACCGGGACCCTCTCCTACGAGCAGTACTTC. Amino acids: CASRTGTLSYEQYF. The genes are TRBV28 and TRBJ2-7; D tentatively fits TRBD1 or TRBD2 (5 bases each). The CDR3 totals 14 residues. Germline V lookup: CDR1 MDHEN, CDR2 SYDVKM. Deletions cut 6 bases from V and 0 bases from J, with 12 bases between.

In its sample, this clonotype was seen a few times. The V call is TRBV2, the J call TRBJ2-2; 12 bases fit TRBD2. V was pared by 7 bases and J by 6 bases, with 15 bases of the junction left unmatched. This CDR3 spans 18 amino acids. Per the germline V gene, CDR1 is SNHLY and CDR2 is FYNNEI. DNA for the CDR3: TGTGCCAGCACATCGCTAGCGGGAGGGCCAAGAGCTTCCGGGGAGCTGTTTTTT. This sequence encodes CASTSLAGGPRASGELFF.

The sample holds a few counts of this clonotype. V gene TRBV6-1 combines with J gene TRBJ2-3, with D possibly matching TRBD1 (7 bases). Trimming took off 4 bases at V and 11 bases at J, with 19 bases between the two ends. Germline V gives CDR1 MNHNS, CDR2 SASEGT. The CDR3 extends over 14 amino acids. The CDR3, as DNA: TGTGCCAGCAGTGGACAGGGAGGACCCTATAAGCAGTATTTT. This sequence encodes CASSGQGGPYKQYF.

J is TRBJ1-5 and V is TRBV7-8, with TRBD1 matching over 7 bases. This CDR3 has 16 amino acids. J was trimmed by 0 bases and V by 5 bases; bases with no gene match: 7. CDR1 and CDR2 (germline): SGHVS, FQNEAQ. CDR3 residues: CASSGDSPYSNQPQHF. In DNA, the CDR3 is TGTGCCAGCAGCGGGGACAGTCCCTATAGCAATCAGCCCCAGCATTTT.

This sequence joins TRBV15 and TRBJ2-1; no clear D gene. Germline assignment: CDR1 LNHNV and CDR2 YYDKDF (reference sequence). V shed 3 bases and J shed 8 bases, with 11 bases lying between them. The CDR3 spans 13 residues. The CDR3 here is CATSSQGRHEQFF. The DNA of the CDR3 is TGTGCCACCAGCAGCCAAGGTCGGCATGAGCAGTTCTTC.

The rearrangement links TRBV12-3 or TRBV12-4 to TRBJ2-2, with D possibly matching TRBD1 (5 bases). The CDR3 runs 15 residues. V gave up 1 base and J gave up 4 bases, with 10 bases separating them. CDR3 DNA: TGTGCCAGCAGTTTAGGGGGCTATATCACCGGGGAGCTGTTTTTT. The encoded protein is CASSLGGYITGELFF.

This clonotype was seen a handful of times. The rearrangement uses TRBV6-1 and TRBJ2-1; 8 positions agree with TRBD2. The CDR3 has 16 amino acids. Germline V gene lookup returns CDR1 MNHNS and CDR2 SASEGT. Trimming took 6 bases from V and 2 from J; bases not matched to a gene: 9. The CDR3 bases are TGTGCCAGCAGACAAGGACTAGCAGAACCCTACAATGAGCAGTTCTTC. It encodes CASRQGLAEPYNEQFF.

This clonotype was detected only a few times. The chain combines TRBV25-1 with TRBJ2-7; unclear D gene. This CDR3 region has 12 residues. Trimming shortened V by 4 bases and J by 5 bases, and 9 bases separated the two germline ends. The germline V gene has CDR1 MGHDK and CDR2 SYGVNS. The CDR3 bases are TGTGCCAGCAGTGTTGGATACGACGAGCAGTACTTC. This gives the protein CASSVGYDEQYF.

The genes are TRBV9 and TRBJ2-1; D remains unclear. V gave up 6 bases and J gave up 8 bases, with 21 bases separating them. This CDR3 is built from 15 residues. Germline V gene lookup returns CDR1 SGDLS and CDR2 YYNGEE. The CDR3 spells CASTPAGLVGDEQFF. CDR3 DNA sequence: TGTGCCAGCACCCCCGCCGGGTTGGTTGGCGATGAGCAGTTCTTC. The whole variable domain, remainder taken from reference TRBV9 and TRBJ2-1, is DSGVTQTPKHLITATGQRVTLRCSPRSGDLSVYWYQQSLDQGLQFLIQYYNGEERAKGNILERFSAQQFPDLHSELNLSSLELGDSALYFCASTPAGLVGDEQFFGPGTRLTVL.

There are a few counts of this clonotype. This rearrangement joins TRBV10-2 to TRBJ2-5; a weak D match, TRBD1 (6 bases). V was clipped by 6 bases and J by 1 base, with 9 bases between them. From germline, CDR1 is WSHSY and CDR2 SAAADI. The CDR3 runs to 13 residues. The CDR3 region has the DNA TGCGCCAGCAGGGCCAGGGGCCAAGAGACCCAGTACTTC. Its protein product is CASRARGQETQYF.

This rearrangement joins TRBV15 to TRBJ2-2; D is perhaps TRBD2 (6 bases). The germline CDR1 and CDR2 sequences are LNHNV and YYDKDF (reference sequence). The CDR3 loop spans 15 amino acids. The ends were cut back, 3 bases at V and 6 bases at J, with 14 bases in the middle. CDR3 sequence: CATSSRGKRAGELFF. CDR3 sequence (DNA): TGTGCCACCAGCAGTCGAGGGAAGCGGGCCGGGGAGCTGTTTTTT.